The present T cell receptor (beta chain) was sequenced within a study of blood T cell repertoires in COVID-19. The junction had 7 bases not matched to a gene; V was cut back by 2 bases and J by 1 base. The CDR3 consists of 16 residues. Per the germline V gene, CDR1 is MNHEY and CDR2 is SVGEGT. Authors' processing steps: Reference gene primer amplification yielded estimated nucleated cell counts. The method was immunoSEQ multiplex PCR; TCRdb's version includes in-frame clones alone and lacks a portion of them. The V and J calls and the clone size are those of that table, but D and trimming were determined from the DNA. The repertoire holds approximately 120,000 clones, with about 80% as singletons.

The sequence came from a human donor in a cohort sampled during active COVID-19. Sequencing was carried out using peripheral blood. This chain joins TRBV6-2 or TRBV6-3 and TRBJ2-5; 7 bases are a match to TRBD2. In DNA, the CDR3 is TGTGCCAGCAGTTACCGGCGGGAGCCACTCCAAGAGACCCAGTACTTC. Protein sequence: CASSYRREPLQETQYF.